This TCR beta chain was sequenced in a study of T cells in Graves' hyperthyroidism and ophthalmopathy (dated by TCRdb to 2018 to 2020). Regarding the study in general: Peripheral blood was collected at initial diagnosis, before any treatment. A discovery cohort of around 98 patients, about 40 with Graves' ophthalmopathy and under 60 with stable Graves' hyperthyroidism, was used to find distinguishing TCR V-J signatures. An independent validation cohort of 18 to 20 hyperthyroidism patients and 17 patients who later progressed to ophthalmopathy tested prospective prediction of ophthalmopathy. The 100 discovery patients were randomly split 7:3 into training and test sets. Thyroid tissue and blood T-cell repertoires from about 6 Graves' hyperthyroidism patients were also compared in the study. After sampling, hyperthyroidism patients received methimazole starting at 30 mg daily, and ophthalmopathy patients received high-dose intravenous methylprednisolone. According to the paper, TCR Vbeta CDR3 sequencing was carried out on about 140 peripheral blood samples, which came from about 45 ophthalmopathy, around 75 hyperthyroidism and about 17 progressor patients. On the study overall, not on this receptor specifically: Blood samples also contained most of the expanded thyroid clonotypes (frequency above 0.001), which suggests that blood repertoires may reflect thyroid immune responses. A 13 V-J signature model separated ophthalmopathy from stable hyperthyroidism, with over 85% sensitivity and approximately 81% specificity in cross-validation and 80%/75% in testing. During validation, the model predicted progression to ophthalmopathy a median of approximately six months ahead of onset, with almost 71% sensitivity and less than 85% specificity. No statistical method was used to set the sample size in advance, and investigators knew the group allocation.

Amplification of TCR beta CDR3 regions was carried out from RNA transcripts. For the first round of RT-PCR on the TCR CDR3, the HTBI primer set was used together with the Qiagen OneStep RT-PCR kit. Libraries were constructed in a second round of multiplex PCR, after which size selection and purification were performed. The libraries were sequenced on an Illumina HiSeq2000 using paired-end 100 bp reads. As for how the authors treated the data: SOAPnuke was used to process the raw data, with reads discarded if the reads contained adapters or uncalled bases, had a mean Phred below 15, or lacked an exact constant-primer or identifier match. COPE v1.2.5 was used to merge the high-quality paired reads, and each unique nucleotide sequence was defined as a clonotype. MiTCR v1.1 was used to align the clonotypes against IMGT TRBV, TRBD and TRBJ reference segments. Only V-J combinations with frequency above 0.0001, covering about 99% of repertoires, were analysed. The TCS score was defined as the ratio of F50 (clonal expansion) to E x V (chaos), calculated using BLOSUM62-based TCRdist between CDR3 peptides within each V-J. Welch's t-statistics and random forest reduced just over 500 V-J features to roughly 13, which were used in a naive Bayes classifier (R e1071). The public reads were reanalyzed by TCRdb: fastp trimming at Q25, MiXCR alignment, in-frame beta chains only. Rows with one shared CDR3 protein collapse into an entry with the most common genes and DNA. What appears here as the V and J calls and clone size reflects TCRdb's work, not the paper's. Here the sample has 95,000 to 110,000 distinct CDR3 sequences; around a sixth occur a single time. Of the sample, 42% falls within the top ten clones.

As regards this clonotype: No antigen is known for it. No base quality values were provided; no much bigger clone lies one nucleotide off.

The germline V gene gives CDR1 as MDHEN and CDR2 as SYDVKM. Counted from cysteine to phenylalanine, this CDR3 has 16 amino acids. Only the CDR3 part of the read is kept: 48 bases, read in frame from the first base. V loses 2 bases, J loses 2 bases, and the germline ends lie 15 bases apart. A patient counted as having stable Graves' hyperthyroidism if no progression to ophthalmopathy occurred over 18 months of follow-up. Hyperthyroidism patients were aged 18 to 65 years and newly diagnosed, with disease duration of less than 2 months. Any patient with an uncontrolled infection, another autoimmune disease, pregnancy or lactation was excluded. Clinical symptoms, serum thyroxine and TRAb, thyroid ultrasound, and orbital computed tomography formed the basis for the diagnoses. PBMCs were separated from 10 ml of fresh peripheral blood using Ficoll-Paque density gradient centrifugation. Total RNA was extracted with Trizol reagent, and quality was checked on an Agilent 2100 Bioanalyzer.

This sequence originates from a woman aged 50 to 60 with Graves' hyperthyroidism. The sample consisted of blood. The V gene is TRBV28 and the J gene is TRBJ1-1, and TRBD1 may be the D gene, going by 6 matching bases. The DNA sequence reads TGTGCCAGCAGTTTAAGGGGGGGCGATGGAAACACTGAAGCTTTCTTT. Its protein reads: CASSLRGGDGNTEAFF.